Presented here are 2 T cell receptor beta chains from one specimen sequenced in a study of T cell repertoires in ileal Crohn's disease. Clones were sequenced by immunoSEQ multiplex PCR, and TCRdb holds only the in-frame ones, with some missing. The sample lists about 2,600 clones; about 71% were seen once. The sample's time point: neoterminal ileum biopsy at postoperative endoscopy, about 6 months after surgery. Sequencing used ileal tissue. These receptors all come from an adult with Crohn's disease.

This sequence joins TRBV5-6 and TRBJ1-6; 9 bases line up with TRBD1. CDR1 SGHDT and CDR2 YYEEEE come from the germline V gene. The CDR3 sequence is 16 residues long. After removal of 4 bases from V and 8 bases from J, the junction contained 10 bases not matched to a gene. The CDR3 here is CASSPDRGVDDSPLHF. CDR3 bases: TGTGCCAGCAGCCCGGACAGGGGTGTAGATGATTCACCCCTCCACTTT.

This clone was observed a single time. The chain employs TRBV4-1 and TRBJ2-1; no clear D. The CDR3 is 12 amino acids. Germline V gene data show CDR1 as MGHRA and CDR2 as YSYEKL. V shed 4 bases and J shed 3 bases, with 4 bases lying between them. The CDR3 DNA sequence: TGCGCCAGCAGCCCCAACTACAATGAGCAGTTCTTC. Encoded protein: CASSPNYNEQFF.